This T cell receptor beta chain was recorded in a study of T cells in Graves' hyperthyroidism and ophthalmopathy. The table lists this clonotype with a few counts. Its specificity is unknown. Germline V lookup: CDR1 SGHDN, CDR2 FVKESK. The CDR3 is made up of 13 amino acids. V dropped 2 bases and J dropped 4 bases, with 8 bases sitting between them. Amplified TCR beta CDR3 regions came from RNA transcripts. The TCR CDR3 first-round RT-PCR relied on the HTBI primer set. TCRdb ran MiXCR on the multiplex PCR reads and lists one entry per CDR3 protein. The sample records approximately 640,000 distinct CDR3 sequences, over 40% being singletons. Uncontrolled infection, other autoimmune disease, pregnancy or lactation led to exclusion. General study results and limits: Median prediction lead before ophthalmopathy onset was around 6.9 months with the model. Most clonotypes expanded in thyroid above 0.001 were likewise present in blood.

The rearrangement joins TRBV14 to TRBJ1-2; D not certain. The origin of this receptor is an adult man with Graves' disease, either hyperthyroidism or ophthalmopathy (not recorded which). The source material was peripheral blood or thyroid tissue (not recorded which). The CDR3 bases are TGTGCCAGCAGCCAACACAGAGTCTATGGCTACACCTTC. Translation: CASSQHRVYGYTF.